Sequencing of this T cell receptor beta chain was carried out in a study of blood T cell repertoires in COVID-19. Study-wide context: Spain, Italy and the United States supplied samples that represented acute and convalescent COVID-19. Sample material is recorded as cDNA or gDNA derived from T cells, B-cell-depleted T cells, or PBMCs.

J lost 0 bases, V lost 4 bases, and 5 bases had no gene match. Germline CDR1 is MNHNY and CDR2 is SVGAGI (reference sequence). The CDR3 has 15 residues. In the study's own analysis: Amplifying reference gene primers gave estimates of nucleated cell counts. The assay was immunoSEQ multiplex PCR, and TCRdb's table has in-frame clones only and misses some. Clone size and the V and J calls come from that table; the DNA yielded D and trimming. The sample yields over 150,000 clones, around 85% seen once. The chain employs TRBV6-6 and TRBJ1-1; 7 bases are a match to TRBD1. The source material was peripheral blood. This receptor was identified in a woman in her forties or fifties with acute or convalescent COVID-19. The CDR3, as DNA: TGTGCCAGCAGTTCGCAGGGGGAAGTGAACACTGAAGCTTTCTTT. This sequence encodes CASSSQGEVNTEAFF.